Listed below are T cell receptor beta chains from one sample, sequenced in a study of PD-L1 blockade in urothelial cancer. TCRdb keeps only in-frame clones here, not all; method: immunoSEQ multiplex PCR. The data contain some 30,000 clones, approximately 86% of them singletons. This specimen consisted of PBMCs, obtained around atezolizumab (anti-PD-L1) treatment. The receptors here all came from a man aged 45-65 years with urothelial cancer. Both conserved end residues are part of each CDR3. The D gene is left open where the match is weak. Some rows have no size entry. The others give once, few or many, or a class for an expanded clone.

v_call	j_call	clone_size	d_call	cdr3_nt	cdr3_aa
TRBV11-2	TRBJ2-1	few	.	TGTGCCAGCAGCTTAGCGGGGGTTTTTAATGAGCAGTTCTTC	CASSLAGVFNEQFF
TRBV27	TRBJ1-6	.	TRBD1	TGTGCCAGCAGTTTCGGACAGGGATTTGGTTCACCCCTCCACTTT	CASSFGQGFGSPLHF
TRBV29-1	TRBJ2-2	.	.	TGCAGCGTTGAAGACCCCCCAGGGGTTTGGACCGGGGAGCTGTTTTTT	CSVEDPPGVWTGELFF
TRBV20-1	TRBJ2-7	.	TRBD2	TGCAGGGCCAGCGGGGGCTACGAGCAGTACTTC	CRASGGYEQYF
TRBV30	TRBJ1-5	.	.	TGTGCCTGGAGAGGAATAAAGGGACTAGCGGGAGGGCCTCTTTCGGATAGCAATCAGCCCCAGCATTTT	CAWRGIKGLAGGPLSDSNQPQHF
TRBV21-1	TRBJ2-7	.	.	TGTGCCAGCAGCAAAGAGGGGTTTCCGCAGTACTTC	CASSKEGFPQYF
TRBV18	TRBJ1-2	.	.	TGTGCCAGCTCACCCGGGCAGACAAAACTAGGCTATGGCTACACCTTC	CASSPGQTKLGYGYTF
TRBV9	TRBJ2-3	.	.	TGTGCCAGCAGCTCAACAGATTCCCTCACAGATACGCAGTATTTT	CASSSTDSLTDTQYF
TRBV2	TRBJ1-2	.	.	TGTGCCAGCATGCGACAGTCCTATGGCTACACCTTC	CASMRQSYGYTF
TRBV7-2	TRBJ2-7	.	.	TGTGCCAGCAGCTCCAGGGCGGGGAGACTCTCCTACGAGCAGTACTTC	CASSSRAGRLSYEQYF
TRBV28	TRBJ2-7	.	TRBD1	TGTGCCAGCAGGAGTCCAGGGACAGGGACCTACGAGCAGTACTTC	CASRSPGTGTYEQYF
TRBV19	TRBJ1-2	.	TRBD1	TGTGCCAGTAGTAGCCGGGACAGGGGGTATGGCTACACCTTC	CASSSRDRGYGYTF
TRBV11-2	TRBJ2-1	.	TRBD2	TGTGCCAGCAGGACACCGGGACTATTCTACAATGAGCAGTTCTTC	CASRTPGLFYNEQFF
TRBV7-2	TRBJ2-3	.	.	TGTGCCAGCAGCTTAGACCTAGCAGCTAGCACAGATACGCAGTATTTT	CASSLDLAASTDTQYF
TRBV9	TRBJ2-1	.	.	TGTGCCAGCAGCGTAGGGGCACTCCCTGGAAATGAGCAGTTCTTC	CASSVGALPGNEQFF
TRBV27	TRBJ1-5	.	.	TGTGCCAGCAGTTCCCGGGACTCCAATAAGCCCCAGCATTTT	CASSSRDSNKPQHF
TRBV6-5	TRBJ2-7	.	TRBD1	TGTGCCAGCAGTGCCCGGACAGGGTACTACGAGCAGTACTTC	CASSARTGYYEQYF
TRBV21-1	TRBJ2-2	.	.	TGTGCCAGCAGCAAATCGGGGCTAGCGGCTACCGGGGAGCTGTTTTTT	CASSKSGLAATGELFF
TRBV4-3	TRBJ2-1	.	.	TGCGCCAGCAGCCCTCAAAGGGGTGAGCAGTTCTTC	CASSPQRGEQFF
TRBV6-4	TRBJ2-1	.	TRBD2	TGTGCCAGCAGTGACTCGGGAGGGAGTCGCCGCAATGAGCAGTTCTTC	CASSDSGGSRRNEQFF
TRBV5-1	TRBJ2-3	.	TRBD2	TGCGCCAGCAGCTGGTCGGGGGGGAGCACAGATACGCAGTATTTT	CASSWSGGSTDTQYF
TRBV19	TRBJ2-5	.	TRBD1	TGTGCCAGTCGCCGGGACAGGAGCCTTCAAGAGACCCAGTACTTC	CASRRDRSLQETQYF
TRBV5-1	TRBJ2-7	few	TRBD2	TGCGCCAGCGTCCCCGGAGCGGGAGGGTACTCCTACGAGCAGTACTTC	CASVPGAGGYSYEQYF
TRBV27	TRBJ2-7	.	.	TGTGCCAGCAGTTTGGGAGGACAGGAATTCTACGAGCAGTACTTC	CASSLGGQEFYEQYF
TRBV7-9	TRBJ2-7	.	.	TGTGCCAGCAGCTTAGGGACTAAAACATACGAGCAGTACTTC	CASSLGTKTYEQYF
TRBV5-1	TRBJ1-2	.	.	TGCGCCAGCAGCGCGATGACAGCTAACTATGGCTACACCTTC	CASSAMTANYGYTF
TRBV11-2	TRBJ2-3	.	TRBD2	TGTGCCAGCAGCTTAGGTTTACTAGCGGCTAGCACAGATACGCAGTATTTT	CASSLGLLAASTDTQYF
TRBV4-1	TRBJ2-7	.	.	TGCGCCAGCAGCCAAGAATGGGCAGGTCCAACCTACGAGCAGTACTTC	CASSQEWAGPTYEQYF
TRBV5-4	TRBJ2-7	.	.	TGTGCCAGCAGCTCCTATAAGACAGACCTAAACGAGCAGTACTTC	CASSSYKTDLNEQYF
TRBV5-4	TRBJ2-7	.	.	TGTGCCAGCAGCTTGGTCGGACAGTCCTACGAGCAGTACTTC	CASSLVGQSYEQYF
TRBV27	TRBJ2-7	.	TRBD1	TGTGCCAGCAGCCGGGACAGGGTATACTACGAGCAGTACTTC	CASSRDRVYYEQYF
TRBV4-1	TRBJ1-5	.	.	TGCGCCAGCAGCCAAGATTGGGGGGTGGGGGATCAGCCCCAGCATTTT	CASSQDWGVGDQPQHF
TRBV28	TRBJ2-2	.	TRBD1	TGTGCCAGCAGCTCGGGACAGACGAACGCCGGGGAGCTGTTTTTT	CASSSGQTNAGELFF
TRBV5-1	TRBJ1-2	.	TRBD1	TGCGCCAGCAGCCGGGACAGCGTTAACTATGGCTACACCTTC	CASSRDSVNYGYTF
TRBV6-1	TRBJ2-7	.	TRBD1	TGTGCCAGCAGTGATATGGGACAGAAAGCCTACGAGCAGTACTTC	CASSDMGQKAYEQYF
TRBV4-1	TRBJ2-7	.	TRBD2	TGCGCCAGCAGCCAAGAACTAGCGGGAGGTTTTAACGAGCAGTACTTC	CASSQELAGGFNEQYF
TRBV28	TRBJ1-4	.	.	TGTGCCAGCTCTTCGTCTGGAACGGGAGAAAAACTGTTTTTT	CASSSSGTGEKLFF
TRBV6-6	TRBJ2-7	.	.	TGTGCCAGCAGTTACTCATCCGGGGATGGGTACGAGCAGTACTTC	CASSYSSGDGYEQYF
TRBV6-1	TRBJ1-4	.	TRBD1	TGTGCCAGCCGCCACGGACAGGGGGGTGAAAAACTGTTTTTT	CASRHGQGGEKLFF
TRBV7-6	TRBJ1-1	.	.	TGTGCCAGCAGCTTCAGGGAAGGGACTGAAGCTTTCTTT	CASSFREGTEAFF
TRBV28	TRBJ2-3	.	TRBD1	TGTGCCAGCAGTTTAGGGGACAGGAAGGCAGATACGCAGTATTTT	CASSLGDRKADTQYF
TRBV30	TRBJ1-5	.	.	TGTGCCTGGAGTGACGGTCGGGATCAGCCCCAGCATTTT	CAWSDGRDQPQHF
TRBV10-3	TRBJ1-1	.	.	TGTGCCATCAGTGTCAGGGAGGGAAACACTGAAGCTTTCTTT	CAISVREGNTEAFF
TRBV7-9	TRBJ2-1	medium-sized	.	TGTGCCAGCAGCTTAAGAGGTGATGAGCAGTTCTTC	CASSLRGDEQFF
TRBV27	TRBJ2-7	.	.	TGTGCCAGCAGTGGGTCGCGGGCCAGGGGTTCCTACGAGCAGTACTTC	CASSGSRARGSYEQYF
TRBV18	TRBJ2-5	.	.	TGTGCCAGCTCACTGGTCCGGCAGAGTCTAGGTCAGACCCAGTACTTC	CASSLVRQSLGQTQYF
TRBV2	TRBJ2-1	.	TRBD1	TGTGCCAGCAGGGGGACAGGGAGTGGATCGTTCTTC	CASRGTGSGSFF
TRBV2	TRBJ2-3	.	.	TGTGCCAGCAGGGACACCACCATTACTCGCACAGATACGCAGTATTTT	CASRDTTITRTDTQYF